The 14 T cell receptor beta chains listed next were all sequenced from one sample in a study of blood T cell dynamics during melanoma immunotherapy. Here immunoSEQ multiplex PCR was the method, and the copy in TCRdb shows in-frame clones only, minus some. The repertoire holds 7,000 or so clones, 65% to 85% seen once, with under 45% in the top ten. Specified time point: pre-treatment baseline. The sequenced sample was blood, obtained from a patient treated with checkpoint blockade. These receptors all come from a human donor with melanoma. Some clones in this sample may be carry-over from other donors' samples.

This clone came up once. The chain uses TRBV5-6 and TRBJ2-2; D might be TRBD2 (7 bases). V was clipped by 3 bases and J by 6 bases, with 15 bases between them. The CDR3 is made up of 15 amino acids. In germline, CDR1 is SGHDT, CDR2 YYEEEE. CDR3 sequence: CASSSVGGRAGELFF. The CDR3 nucleotides read TGTGCCAGCAGCTCGGTCGGGGGGCGCGCCGGGGAGCTGTTTTTT.

This chain connects TRBV6-1 to TRBJ2-7; the D gene is possibly TRBD1 (6 bases). The CDR3 sequence is 11 residues long. CDR1 is MNHNS and CDR2 is SASEGT in the germline V gene. CDR3 sequence (DNA): TGTGCGCAGGGGTCAGCCTACGAGCAGTACTTC. Translated: CAQGSAYEQYF.

The chain joins TRBV19 to TRBJ1-6, with 7 bases matching TRBD1. With V trimmed by 7 bases and J by 10 bases, 7 bases remained unmatched. The germline CDR1 and CDR2 sequences are LNHDA and SQIVND (reference sequence). The CDR3 has 13 residues. The CDR3 DNA reads TGTGCCAGTACCCCGGGCAGGGGGTCACCCCTCCACTTT. This gives the protein CASTPGRGSPLHF.

The chain carries TRBV5-1 and TRBJ2-7; 7 bases match TRBD1. The V and J ends lost 0 bases and 3 bases, in that order; junction bases with no gene match: 6. The CDR3 is 15 amino acids. Germline lookup yields CDR1 SGHRS and CDR2 YFSETQ. The CDR3 coding sequence is TGCGCCAGCAGCTTGGGCCCCCAGGGGGTCTACGAGCAGTACTTC. Amino acids: CASSLGPQGVYEQYF.

This sequence joins TRBV6-1 and TRBJ2-5; the D gene is possibly TRBD2 (6 bases). V lost 2 bases and J lost 7, with 17 bases in between. The CDR3 is 15 amino acids. The germline V gene encodes CDR1 MNHNS and CDR2 SASEGT. The DNA for the CDR3 is TGTGCCAGCAGTGAAAGCGGGCAACGAACAAGGACCCAGTACTTC. The encoded protein is CASSESGQRTRTQYF.

The chain has TRBV2 and TRBJ2-2, with D perhaps matching TRBD1 (6 bases). The CDR3 runs 14 residues. V lost 8 bases to trimming and J lost 0 bases, with 10 bases between them. CDR1 and CDR2 (germline): SNHLY, FYNNEI. Here the CDR3 reads CASYRDANTGELFF. The CDR3 region has the DNA TGTGCCAGCTACAGGGACGCGAACACCGGGGAGCTGTTTTTT.

The chain carries TRBV6-5 and TRBJ2-5, with D maybe TRBD1 (6 bases). This CDR3 spans 14 amino acids. Germline V gives CDR1 MNHEY, CDR2 SVGAGI. Deletions cut 6 bases from V and 2 bases from J, with 13 bases between. For the CDR3, the DNA is TGTGCCAGCAGATCCGGGACAACACAAGAGACCCAGTACTTC. Amino acids: CASRSGTTQETQYF.

This clone was observed a few times. CDR3 DNA: TGTGCCAGCAGTGATGACGGTAGCAATCAGCCCCAGCATTTT. Translation gives CASSDDGSNQPQHF. J is TRBJ1-5 and V is TRBV6-1; D unresolved. Trimming removed 3 bases from V and 0 bases from J, with 6 bases in between. Germline CDR1 and CDR2: MNHNS and SASEGT. This CDR3 has 14 amino acids.

Details on this clone: A junction boundary mismatches the germline segment, possibly from a read error. The chain links TRBV5-3 to TRBJ1-1; TRBD1 is a possible D gene (5 bases). TRBV5-3 is an open reading frame, and its role is uncertain. CDR3 length: 15 amino acids. The CDR3 sequence: CASSWERQLNTEAFF. The CDR3 DNA reads as TGTGCCAGCAGCTGGGAAAGACAGTTGAACACTGAAGCTTTCTTT.

This clone appeared a single time. The chain carries TRBV7-2 and TRBJ2-2, with 10 nucleotides matching TRBD2. This CDR3 region has 16 residues. V dropped 5 bases and J dropped 0; count of bases not matched to a gene: 3. The germline V gene has CDR1 SGHTA and CDR2 FQGNSA. The CDR3 loop is CASSLGLAANTGELFF. In DNA, the CDR3 is TGTGCCAGCAGCCTAGGACTAGCGGCGAACACCGGGGAGCTGTTTTTT. Using reference TRBV7-2 and TRBJ2-2 for the parts outside the CDR3, the full variable domain is GAGVSQSPSNKVTEKGKDVELRCDPISGHTALYWYRQSLGQGLEFLIYFQGNSAPDKSGLPSDRFSAERTGGSVSTLTIQRTQQEDSAVYLCASSLGLAANTGELFFGEGSRLTVL.

This chain uses TRBV25-1 with TRBJ2-5, with D possibly being TRBD1 (5 bases). CDR3 length: 14 amino acids. Germline V lookup: CDR1 MGHDK, CDR2 SYGVNS. V lost 0 bases and J 5 bases, leaving 10 bases between the germline ends. CDR3 sequence reads: CASSEYRARETQYF. The CDR3 coding sequence is TGTGCCAGCAGTGAATACAGGGCGCGGGAGACCCAGTACTTC.

The chain carries TRBV18 and TRBJ1-1; D is unclear. This CDR3 spans 15 amino acids. V lost 0 bases and J lost 0, with 8 bases in between. Germline V CDR1 and CDR2: KGHSH, LQKENI. CDR3 bases: TGTGCCAGCTCACCACCGGGCAGGATGAACACTGAAGCTTTCTTT. It is translated as CASSPPGRMNTEAFF.

This clone was seen a few times. V and J are TRBV6-6 and TRBJ1-5, with D possibly TRBD1 on 6 matching bases. V shed 8 bases and J shed 5 bases, with 13 bases lying between them. The CDR3 has 13 residues. CDR1 and CDR2 from the germline V gene are MNHNY and SVGAGI (reference sequence). The CDR3 DNA reads as TGTGCCAGCGGGACGGGGGCGTATCAGCCCCAGCATTTT. Residues: CASGTGAYQPQHF.

The J gene is TRBJ2-1, the V gene TRBV5-1, with D hard to call. Germline CDR1 is SGHRS and CDR2 is YFSETQ. Trimming removed 0 bases from V and 3 bases from J, with 10 bases in between. This CDR3 has 15 amino acids. CDR3 coding DNA: TGCGCCAGCAGCTTGGAAGCCCCTTACTACAATGAGCAGTTCTTC. Residues: CASSLEAPYYNEQFF.